A single sample is the source of the 11 T cell receptor beta chains below, sequenced in a study of STAT5B mutations in CD4+ large granular lymphocyte leukemia. The assay was immunoSEQ multiplex PCR, and TCRdb's table has in-frame clones only and misses some. This table has 20,000 to 25,000 clones, about 80% appearing once. The sample consisted of CD4+ T cells from blood buffy coats. These receptors came from a human donor in good health.

This rearrangement joins TRBV30 to TRBJ2-7, with 7 bases aligning to TRBD1. V was pared by 5 bases and J by 4 bases, with 14 bases of the junction left unmatched. Germline V gene sequence: CDR1 GTSNPN, CDR2 SVGIG (reference sequence). This CDR3 has 15 amino acids. The CDR3: CAWGFYRGRAYEQYF. CDR3 sequence (DNA): TGTGCCTGGGGTTTCTACAGGGGTCGGGCTTACGAGCAGTACTTC.

This clone has more than one count but fewer than ten. V gene TRBV19 combines with J gene TRBJ1-2; D perhaps matches TRBD1 (5 bases). Germline CDR1 reads LNHDA; CDR2 reads SQIVND (reference sequence). V was shortened by 10 bases and J by 6 bases, with 24 bases between the two germline ends. This CDR3 has 15 residues. The CDR3 DNA follows: TGTGCCACCTTATTGAGCGGCGAACCGGGGCATGGCTACACCTTC. As protein: CATLLSGEPGHGYTF. The whole variable domain, filled in from reference TRBV19 and TRBJ1-2, reads DGGITQSPKYLFRKEGQNVTLSCEQNLNHDAMYWYRQDPGQGLRLIYYSQIVNDFQKGDIAEGYSVSREKKESFPLTVTSAQKNPTAFYLCATLLSGEPGHGYTFGSGTRLTVV.

This clone has only one observation. V usage is TRBV27 and J usage is TRBJ2-3; TRBD2 matches 11 bases. The CDR3 is 19 residues long. The V gene end was trimmed by 3 bases and the J gene end by 0 bases; junction bases not matched to a gene: 11. CDR1 is MNHEY, CDR2 SMNVEV, per germline (reference sequence). CDR3 residues: CASSFLGSGRGTSTDTQYF. The CDR3 DNA reads as TGTGCCAGCAGTTTTCTCGGTAGCGGGAGGGGTACTAGCACAGATACGCAGTATTTT.

The chain carries TRBV11-3 and TRBJ2-3; D might be TRBD2 (5 bases). Trimming pared 4 bases from V and 3 bases from J, leaving 20 bases between. From germline, CDR1 is SGHNT and CDR2 YENEEA. The CDR3 loop spans 17 amino acids. The CDR3 reads CASSSGAALLGTDTQYF. In DNA form, the CDR3 reads TGTGCCAGCAGCTCAGGAGCGGCGCTCCTAGGAACAGATACGCAGTATTTT.

The V gene is TRBV7-3, the J gene TRBJ2-1; D unclear. Germline assignment: CDR1 SGHTA and CDR2 FQGTGA. V was cut by 1 base and J by 4 bases, with 5 bases left in between. There are 13 residues in the CDR3. The CDR3 DNA is TGTGCCAGCAGCTTAAACACTTACAATGAGCAGTTCTTC. It encodes CASSLNTYNEQFF.

V and J are TRBV5-5 and TRBJ1-2, with TRBD1 matching over 10 bases. The CDR3 length is 15 residues. V gave up 3 bases and J gave up 5 bases; unmatched junction bases: 7. CDR1 is SGHKS and CDR2 is YYEKEE in the germline V gene (reference sequence). The chain's CDR3 is CASSSTGGGIYGYTF. The DNA for the CDR3 is TGTGCCAGCAGCTCGACAGGGGGCGGGATATATGGCTACACCTTC.

The genes are TRBV15 and TRBJ2-2, with D tentatively TRBD2 (5 bases). Germline V gene sequence: CDR1 LNHNV, CDR2 YYDKDF (reference sequence). The CDR3 is 14 residues long. The V and J ends lost 5 bases and 5 bases respectively, with 12 bases between them. The CDR3 protein is CATSANQRTGELFF. DNA for the CDR3: TGTGCCACCAGCGCGAATCAGCGGACCGGGGAGCTGTTTTTT.

The rearrangement uses TRBV7-2 and TRBJ2-2; D not resolved. V was trimmed by 1 base and J by 5 bases, leaving 8 bases between them. Germline lookup yields CDR1 SGHTA and CDR2 FQGNSA. The CDR3 is 14 residues long. The CDR3 nucleotides are TGTGCCAGCAGCTTAGTAACTTCGACCGGGGAGCTGTTTTTT. Translating it yields CASSLVTSTGELFF. Supplemented by reference TRBV7-2 and TRBJ2-2, the full variable domain reads GAGVSQSPSNKVTEKGKDVELRCDPISGHTALYWYRQSLGQGLEFLIYFQGNSAPDKSGLPSDRFSAERTGGSVSTLTIQRTQQEDSAVYLCASSLVTSTGELFFGEGSRLTVL.

This sequence joins TRBV27 and TRBJ1-4, with unresolved D. The V and J ends lost 3 bases and 0 bases respectively, with 11 bases between them. The CDR3 loop spans 16 amino acids. Germline values: CDR1 MNHEY, CDR2 SMNVEV (reference sequence). CDR3 region: CASSFGRPATNEKLFF. CDR3 DNA: TGTGCCAGCAGTTTTGGCAGGCCTGCAACTAATGAAAAACTGTTTTTT.

The V and J genes are TRBV28 and TRBJ1-6, with D possibly being TRBD1 (6 bases). Per the germline V gene, CDR1 is MDHEN and CDR2 is SYDVKM. Trimming left V 5 bases short and J 17 bases short, with 16 bases between. The CDR3 is 12 amino acids. DNA for the CDR3: TGTGCCAGCAGTCAGCGGGACAACGGGGTCCACTTT. Amino acids: CASSQRDNGVHF.

The table lists this clone with a count of one. V is TRBV5-3 and J is TRBJ1-3; D perhaps matches TRBD1 (5 bases). TRBV5-3 is known as an ORF, though its function is uncertain. The V and J ends lost 2 bases and 0 bases respectively, with 12 bases between them. The CDR3 extends over 16 amino acids. CDR3 DNA: TGTGCCAGAAGCTTTGTTACAGGACCCTCTGGAAACACCATATATTTT. This translates into CARSFVTGPSGNTIYF.